The 5 T cell receptor beta chains below all came from one sample that was sequenced in a study of cytomegalovirus exposure and HLA in healthy donors. 60 Vbeta and 13 Jbeta primers were used in PCR. Sequencing used immunoSEQ multiplex PCR; TCRdb keeps in-frame clones, though not all of them. There are 100,000 to 150,000 clones in the sample; roughly four fifths occur only once, and approximately 7.2% lies in the top ten. Sequenced sample: PBMCs. All receptors derive from a male donor in good health and CMV-seronegative.

Sample share makes this clone medium-sized. V is TRBV6-5 and J is TRBJ2-2; a possible D gene is TRBD1 (5 bases). This CDR3 has 14 amino acids. CDR1 MNHEY and CDR2 SVGAGI come from the germline V gene. Between the trimmed V and J ends, which lost 7 bases and 4 bases, there was a span of 13 bases. Here the CDR3 reads CASTLDRITGELFF. The CDR3 DNA reads TGTGCCAGCACCCTCGACAGAATCACCGGGGAGCTGTTTTTT.

The genes are TRBV4-1 and TRBJ2-2, with TRBD1 matching 8 bases. The CDR3 is 18 residues long. The germline V gene encodes CDR1 MGHRA and CDR2 YSYEKL. V lost 1 base, J lost 2 bases, and 9 bases stayed unmatched. DNA of the CDR3: TGCGCCAGCAGCCAAGTAGGGACAGGAGACGTTAACACCGGGGAGCTGTTTTTT. This translates into CASSQVGTGDVNTGELFF.

The V gene is TRBV10-3, the J gene TRBJ1-2; D perhaps matches TRBD1 (6 bases). There are 12 residues in the CDR3. V was trimmed by 11 bases and J by 5 bases, leaving 15 bases between them. Germline lookup yields CDR1 ENHRY and CDR2 SYGVKD. For the CDR3, the DNA is TGTGCCTCAGGGGATGACGGGTATGGCTACACCTTC. Translating it yields CASGDDGYGYTF.

This clone has just a few counts. J is TRBJ2-3 and V is TRBV15, with 11 nucleotides matching TRBD1. The CDR3 runs to 20 residues. Trimming took 0 bases from V and 4 from J; bases not matched to a gene: 15. Germline values: CDR1 LNHNV, CDR2 YYDKDF (reference sequence). In DNA form, the CDR3 reads TGTGCCACCAGCAGAGATGGGAGGACAGGGGGCATCACTTCCCCAGATACGCAGTATTTT. Translation gives CATSRDGRTGGITSPDTQYF.

This clone has just one count. The chain carries TRBV10-3 and TRBJ1-4, with a weak D call TRBD1 (6 bases). Germline values: CDR1 ENHRY, CDR2 SYGVKD. With 5 bases removed from V and 4 bases from J, the gap between germline ends came to 8 bases. This CDR3 comprises 13 residues. The CDR3 DNA is TGTGCCATCAGTAAGGGGGTTAATGAAAAACTGTTTTTT. Residues: CAISKGVNEKLFF.